The T cell receptor (beta chain) under discussion was sequenced for a study of T cell clusters in autoimmune cytopenias. Broader study findings: TRB repertoire shifts in secondary cytopenia and chronic lymphocytic leukemia mostly reflected lymphoma, not autoimmunity. Functional roles of the in silico T cell clusters still await experimental validation.

Each sample's input was roughly 270 ng genomic DNA, about 38,000 genome equivalents. Concerning this clonotype: What it binds is unknown.

This CDR3 is built from 13 residues. Germline V gives CDR1 SGHTA, CDR2 FQGNSA. One tube held mixed TRB-A and TRB-B primer pools for touch-down PCR. Using the multiplex PCR reads, TCRdb records one entry per CDR3 protein without DNA. The sample's table shows 12,000 or so distinct CDR3 sequences. A further study also used this sample, focusing on T cell repertoires in aging, cancer and after chemotherapy. That source notes: Untreated cancer patients had significantly lower blood TCR diversity than age-matched healthy donors.

The TCR originated in a human donor in good health. Specimen: peripheral blood. The chain has TRBV7-2 and TRBJ2-3. Here the CDR3 reads CASSLGSSNTQYF.